The next 15 T cell receptor beta chains were all read from a single sample in a study of T cells in localized non-small cell lung cancer. Assay: immunoSEQ multiplex PCR; the TCRdb copy retains only in-frame clones and omits some. Counted here are a few thousand clones, about a sixth occurring once; the ten biggest clones make up 10% to 15%. Specimen: lung tumor tissue, collected before any cancer treatment. These receptor sequences come from a woman between 35 and 75 years old with stage II lung adenocarcinoma.

V usage is TRBV19 and J usage is TRBJ2-3; 7 bases map to TRBD1. The CDR3 spans 17 residues. The V and J ends lost 10 bases and 5 bases, in that order; junction bases with no gene match: 21. Germline assignment: CDR1 LNHDA and CDR2 SQIVND (reference sequence). The DNA of the CDR3 is TGTGCCACCACACCGAACAGGGGCATCCCCGGTAAAGATACGCAGTATTTT. Its protein is CATTPNRGIPGKDTQYF.

This clone was seen more than once but under ten times. Mismatch with germline at one junction end may stem from a read error. The chain recombines TRBV6-8 with TRBJ1-4; no definite D call. CDR3 length: 13 residues. Germline CDR1 and CDR2: MNHGY and SAAAGT. The CDR3 DNA follows: TGTGCCATCAGTACCGGGAGTAATGAAAAACTGTTTTTT. Residues: CAISTGSNEKLFF.

The rearrangement uses TRBV19 and TRBJ1-5; unclear D gene. V was pared by 0 bases and J by 1 base, with 13 bases between. CDR1 is LNHDA, CDR2 SQIVND, per germline (reference sequence). CDR3 length: 17 amino acids. The CDR3 DNA reads TGTGCCAGTAGTATAGAGGGAATAGGTTTGAGCAATCAGCCCCAGCATTTT. Residues: CASSIEGIGLSNQPQHF.

V is TRBV6-8 and J is TRBJ1-6; unclear D gene. V lost 5 bases to trimming and J lost 3 bases, with 11 bases between them. Germline loops: CDR1 MNHGY, CDR2 SAAAGT. CDR3 length: 15 amino acids. The CDR3 protein is CASSALQDYNSPLHF. CDR3 DNA: TGTGCCAGCAGTGCCTTGCAGGACTATAATTCACCCCTCCACTTT.

This clone was seen only a few times. The junction shows a germline mismatch at one end, possibly a read error. The chain links TRBV11-3 to TRBJ2-1, with 10 bases that match TRBD2. The CDR3 has 15 residues. Germline V gene sequence: CDR1 SGHNT, CDR2 YENEEA. CDR3 nucleotides: TGTGCTAGCAGCGCAGGACTAGCGGCCCTAGATGAGCAGTTCTTC. Its protein product is CASSAGLAALDEQFF. The entire variable domain, with the rest obtained from reference TRBV11-3 and TRBJ2-1, is as follows: EAGVVQSPRYKIIEKKQPVAFWCNPISGHNTLYWYLQNLGQGPELLIRYENEEAVDDSQLPKDRFSAERLKGVDSTLKIQPAELGDSAVYLCASSAGLAALDEQFFGPGTRLTVL.

The V and J genes are TRBV19 and TRBJ2-1; D is unclear. V was pared by 0 bases and J by 15 bases, with 18 bases between. CDR1 and CDR2 (germline): LNHDA, SQIVND (reference sequence). CDR3 length: 14 amino acids. The CDR3 region is CASSIDPATPRWFF. Written as DNA, the CDR3 is TGTGCCAGTAGTATAGATCCGGCAACCCCCAGGTGGTTCTTC.

This clone was seen only a few times. V usage is TRBV6-8 and J usage is TRBJ2-7, with D maybe TRBD1 (7 bases). The V end was cut by 5 bases, the J end by 4 bases, with 24 bases between. Germline V gives CDR1 MNHGY, CDR2 SAAAGT. The CDR3 loop spans 17 amino acids. CDR3 in DNA: TGTGCCAGCAGTAACCGCGCGGGGCGAAGGGGGCTTTACGAGCAGTACTTC. Translated, it gives CASSNRAGRRGLYEQYF.

This clone was counted only a few times. The rearrangement uses TRBV28 and TRBJ2-7; TRBD1 agrees at 8 bases. This CDR3 comprises 13 residues. Germline V CDR1 and CDR2: MDHEN, SYDVKM. After removal of 5 bases from V and 4 bases from J, the junction contained 4 bases not matched to a gene. CDR3: CASSPGQGYEQYF. The CDR3 DNA reads TGTGCCAGCAGTCCCGGACAGGGATACGAGCAGTACTTC.

The chain recombines TRBV19 with TRBJ1-1, with D unresolved. Germline lookup yields CDR1 LNHDA and CDR2 SQIVND (reference sequence). Trimming stripped 5 bases from V and 3 bases from J, with 10 bases between. This CDR3 has 13 residues. CDR3 in DNA: TGTGCCAGTAGTCCCTGGTACTACACTGAAGCTTTCTTT. Encoded protein: CASSPWYYTEAFF.

This clone was recorded a few times. The chain employs TRBV15 and TRBJ1-4, with 12 bases matching TRBD1. Germline CDR1 LNHNV, CDR2 YYDKDF (reference sequence). This CDR3 spans 20 amino acids. V was pared by 0 bases and J by 5 bases, with 13 bases of the junction left unmatched. The CDR3 sequence is CATSRDPPGTGGPGNEKLFF. The CDR3, as DNA: TGTGCCACCAGCAGAGATCCCCCTGGGACAGGGGGCCCAGGAAATGAAAAACTGTTTTTT.

This clone was seen ten or more times. The chain uses TRBV11-3 and TRBJ1-2; a weak D match, TRBD1 (6 bases). The V end was cut by 5 bases, the J end by 1 base, with 20 bases between. CDR1 and CDR2 (germline): SGHNT, YENEEA. The CDR3 loop spans 17 amino acids. CDR3 sequence (DNA): TGTGCCAGCAGCAACCTCGAGGGGGTTTATAATAACTATGGCTACACCTTC. Protein sequence: CASSNLEGVYNNYGYTF.

The chain combines TRBV9 with TRBJ2-2; 7 nucleotides align to TRBD1. The CDR3 covers 16 residues. The V gene's germline CDR1 is SGDLS and CDR2 YYNGEE. The J segment lost 2 bases and the V segment lost 4 bases, leaving 8 bases of the junction unmatched. The CDR3 bases are TGTGCCAGCAGCCCCCAGGACAGGCGTAACACCGGGGAGCTGTTTTTT. Translating gives CASSPQDRRNTGELFF.

The V call is TRBV28, the J call TRBJ1-2, with D hard to call. The CDR3 runs 14 residues. Germline CDR1 and CDR2: MDHEN and SYDVKM. The ends were cut back, 5 bases at V and 2 bases at J, with 12 bases in the middle. CDR3 bases: TGTGCCAGCAGTCCCTCCCCAGTCAACTATGGCTACACCTTC. Translating it yields CASSPSPVNYGYTF.

This clone occurred a few times. The V call is TRBV9, the J call TRBJ1-1; D remains unclear. Germline V gene lookup returns CDR1 SGDLS and CDR2 YYNGEE. Trimming took 5 bases from V and 0 from J, leaving 11 bases between them. The CDR3 extends over 14 amino acids. CDR3 coding DNA: TGTGCCAGCAGAAGGGCCGTGATGAACACTGAAGCTTTCTTT. As protein: CASRRAVMNTEAFF.

This clone was recorded at least ten times. The chain is built from TRBV7-2 and TRBJ1-4; D is unresolved. Trimming took off 4 bases at V and 6 bases at J, with 9 bases between the two ends. Per germline, CDR1 SGHTA and CDR2 FQGNSA. This CDR3 spans 13 amino acids. The CDR3 region is CASSSRTHEKLFF. The CDR3 DNA sequence: TGTGCCAGCAGCTCAAGGACCCATGAAAAACTGTTTTTT.